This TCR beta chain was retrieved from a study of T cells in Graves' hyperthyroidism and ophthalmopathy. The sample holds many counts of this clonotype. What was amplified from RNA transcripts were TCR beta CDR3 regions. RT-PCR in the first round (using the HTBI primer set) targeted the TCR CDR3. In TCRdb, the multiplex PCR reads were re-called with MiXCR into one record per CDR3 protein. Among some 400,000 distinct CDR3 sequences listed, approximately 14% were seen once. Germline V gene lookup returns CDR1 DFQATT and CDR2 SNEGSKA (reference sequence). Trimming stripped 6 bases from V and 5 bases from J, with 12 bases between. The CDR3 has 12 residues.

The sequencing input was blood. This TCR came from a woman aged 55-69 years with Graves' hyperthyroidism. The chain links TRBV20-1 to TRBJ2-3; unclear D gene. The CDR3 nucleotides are TGCAGTGCGGTGAGAACGCAAGATACGCAGTATTTT. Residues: CSAVRTQDTQYF.